These 10 T cell receptor beta chains were sequenced from one sample in a study of T cells after yellow fever vaccination. TCRdb itself ran the 5' RACE reads through MiXCR, one entry per CDR3 protein. There are fewer than 400,000 distinct CDR3 sequences in the sample; about 10% occur only once, and about 3% lies in the top ten. The sequencing used CD4+ T cells sorted from PBMCs, collected 45 days after the yellow fever booster vaccination. The receptors shown here come from a man between 18 and 29 years old who received the YFV17D yellow fever vaccine.

This clonotype was picked up many times. The chain has TRBV3-1 and TRBJ2-1, with 8 bases aligning to TRBD1. Germline trimming cut 5 bases from V and 10 bases from J; bases unmatched to any gene: 4. This CDR3 is 12 amino acids long. CDR1 is LGHDT, CDR2 YNNKEL, per germline (reference sequence). The CDR3 region is CASSSGGREQFF. DNA for the CDR3: TGTGCCAGCAGCTCAGGGGGCCGGGAGCAGTTCTTC.

This clonotype was counted at least ten times. This rearrangement joins TRBV12-3 or TRBV12-4 to TRBJ1-1; D is unresolved. This CDR3 has 13 amino acids. Deletions cut 3 bases from V and 1 base from J, with 6 bases between. CDR3 residues: CASSLRQNTEAFF. In DNA, the CDR3 is TGTGCCAGCAGTTTGAGGCAGAACACTGAAGCTTTCTTT.

This clonotype was counted a few times. The chain carries TRBV29-1 and TRBJ2-1; TRBD2 matches at 7 bases. This CDR3 has 13 amino acids. Trimming at V came to 7 bases and at J to 3 bases, leaving 6 bases not matched to a gene. Germline values: CDR1 SQVTM, CDR2 ANQGSEA. The CDR3 here is CSAGEGVYNEQFF. CDR3 nucleotide sequence: TGCAGCGCCGGGGAGGGCGTCTACAATGAGCAGTTCTTC.

This clonotype was observed many times. CDR3 loop: CASSDPGRGLSPLHF. In DNA, the CDR3 is TGTGCCAGCAGTGACCCTGGCAGGGGGCTCTCACCCCTCCACTTT. The V gene is TRBV25-1, the J gene TRBJ1-6; 8 bases agree with TRBD1. Trimming cost V 3 bases and J 10 bases; bases outside gene matches: 8. Germline CDR1 is MGHDK and CDR2 is SYGVNS. The CDR3 consists of 15 residues.

V usage is TRBV20-1 and J usage is TRBJ1-4; no firm D call. The CDR3 sequence is 12 residues long. Germline V CDR1 and CDR2: DFQATT, SNEGSKA (reference sequence). The V end lost 0 bases, the J end lost 5 bases, and 4 bases lay between the germline ends. CDR3 protein: CSARDQNEKLFF. The CDR3, as DNA: TGCAGTGCTAGAGACCAGAATGAAAAACTGTTTTTT.

The J gene is TRBJ2-1, the V gene TRBV7-2; 8 nucleotides match TRBD2. Germline V CDR1 and CDR2: SGHTA, FQGNSA. V was pared by 2 bases and J by 12 bases, with 12 bases of the junction left unmatched. The CDR3 is 15 residues long. CDR3 in amino acids: CASSLNDRGGPGQFF. CDR3 sequence (DNA): TGTGCCAGCAGCTTAAATGACCGGGGGGGCCCAGGGCAGTTCTTC.

This chain connects TRBV11-1 to TRBJ2-5; 11 bases map to TRBD2. This CDR3 is 17 amino acids long. V shed 4 bases and J 5 bases; nucleotides not matched to a gene: 12. Germline V gene lookup returns CDR1 SGHAT and CDR2 FQDESV (reference sequence). The CDR3 reads CASSSRHSGGAQETQYF. CDR3 DNA: TGTGCCAGCAGCTCCAGACATAGCGGGGGGGCCCAGGAGACCCAGTACTTC.

The rearrangement uses TRBV30 and TRBJ2-7, with 7 positions matching TRBD1. The CDR3 sequence is 15 residues long. The trim removed 5 bases at V and 4 bases at J, leaving 14 bases unmatched. Germline CDR1 reads GTSNPN; CDR2 reads SVGIG (reference sequence). CDR3: CAWRDNRGGRYEQYF. In DNA, the CDR3 is TGTGCCTGGCGGGACAACAGGGGCGGAAGGTACGAGCAGTACTTC.

This clonotype was detected only a few times. The gene calls are TRBV6-1 and TRBJ1-5, with a tentative D call TRBD1 (5 bases). CDR1 and CDR2 (germline): MNHNS, SASEGT. The V and J ends lost 3 bases and 7 bases respectively, with 13 bases between them. The CDR3 extends over 14 amino acids. The CDR3 spells CASSERGARQPQHF. As DNA, the CDR3 is TGTGCCAGCAGTGAGCGAGGGGCCAGGCAGCCCCAGCATTTT.

The chain couples TRBV7-2 to TRBJ1-1; D unresolved. Germline CDR1 is SGHTA and CDR2 is FQGNSA. Trimming removed 3 bases at V and 0 bases at J, with 11 bases between. This CDR3 is 15 amino acids long. The CDR3 sequence is CASSFSYGMNTEAFF. The CDR3 coding sequence is TGTGCCAGCAGCTTCAGTTACGGAATGAACACTGAAGCTTTCTTT.